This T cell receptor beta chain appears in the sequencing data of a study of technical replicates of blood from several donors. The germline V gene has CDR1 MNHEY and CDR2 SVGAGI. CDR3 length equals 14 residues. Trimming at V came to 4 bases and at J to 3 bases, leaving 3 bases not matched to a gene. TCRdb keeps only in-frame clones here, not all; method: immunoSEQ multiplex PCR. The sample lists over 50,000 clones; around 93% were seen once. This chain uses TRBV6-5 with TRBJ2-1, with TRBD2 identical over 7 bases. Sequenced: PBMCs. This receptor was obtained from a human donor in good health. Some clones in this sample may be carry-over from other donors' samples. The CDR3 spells CASSLTSLYNEQFF. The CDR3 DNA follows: TGTGCCAGCAGTTTGACTAGCCTCTACAATGAGCAGTTCTTC.